One sample yielded the 5 T cell receptor beta chains listed below, sequenced in a study of cytomegalovirus exposure and HLA in healthy donors. 60 Vbeta and 13 Jbeta primers were used in PCR. Profiled with immunoSEQ multiplex PCR; TCRdb holds only in-frame clones, not every one. The sample contains 160,000 or so clones, less than 90% of which appear only once. The sample comprised PBMCs. The receptors were sampled from a male donor in good health and CMV-seropositive.

The rearrangement links TRBV7-3 to TRBJ2-7, with TRBD1 identical over 9 bases. Losses at the gene ends were 1 base for V and 5 bases for J; bases not matched to a gene: 9. Per the germline V gene, CDR1 is SGHTA and CDR2 is FQGTGA. CDR3 length: 16 residues. CDR3 sequence: CASSLRGDRVKHEQYF. The CDR3 bases are TGTGCCAGCAGCTTAAGAGGGGACAGGGTTAAGCACGAGCAGTACTTC.

V gene TRBV7-2 combines with J gene TRBJ1-2; 10 bases align to TRBD1. Germline CDR1 reads SGHTA; CDR2 reads FQGNSA. The V gene end was trimmed by 5 bases and the J gene end by 6 bases; junction bases not matched to a gene: 3. The CDR3 runs 13 residues. CDR3 sequence: CASSLDRGDGYTF. As DNA, the CDR3 is TGTGCCAGCAGCCTGGACAGGGGGGATGGCTACACCTTC.

Turning to this clone: Relative to the germline gene, one junction end is altered; a read error may explain this. V is TRBV7-3 and J is TRBJ2-2; TRBD1 agrees at 7 bases. The length of the CDR3 is 18 residues. Germline assignment: CDR1 SGHTA and CDR2 FQGTGA. The CDR3 spells CSSSYLPPGTANTGELFF. CDR3 nucleotide sequence: TGTTCCAGCAGTTACCTCCCCCCTGGGACAGCGAACACCGGGGAGCTGTTTTTT. The variable domain in full, with the rest retrieved from reference TRBV7-3 and TRBJ2-2, is GAGVSQTPSNKVTEKGKYVELRCDPISGHTALYWYRQSLGQGPEFLIYFQGTGAADDSGLPNDRFFAVRPEGSVSTLKIQRTERGDSAVYLCSSSYLPPGTANTGELFFGEGSRLTVL.

CDR3 protein: CASSLAGGSSYEQYF. The CDR3, as DNA: TGTGCCAGCAGCTTAGCTGGCGGGAGCTCCTACGAGCAGTACTTC. J is TRBJ2-7 and V is TRBV7-9, with 7 bases fitting TRBD2. This CDR3 contains 15 residues. V shed 0 bases and J 0 bases; nucleotides not matched to a gene: 2. Per germline, CDR1 SEHNR and CDR2 FQNEAQ (reference sequence).

This clone occurred once. CDR3: CASSSLYRVLANSYNEQFF. The CDR3 DNA reads as TGTGCCAGCAGTTCCCTCTATCGAGTACTAGCGAACTCCTACAATGAGCAGTTCTTC. J is TRBJ2-1 and V is TRBV27; 7 positions agree with TRBD2. The CDR3 length is 19 residues. Germline V lookup: CDR1 MNHEY, CDR2 SMNVEV (reference sequence). V lost 4 bases and J lost 0; bases outside the gene matches: 15.